The 18 T cell receptor beta chains listed next were all sequenced from one sample in a study of T cell repertoires in cytomegalovirus infection. TCRdb analysed the reads with MiXCR anew, one entry per CDR3 protein. In the table there are about 140,000 distinct CDR3 sequences, approximately 5.9% of which are singletons. What was sequenced was PBMCs. The receptors originated from a human donor in good health (CMV status not recorded). Some clones in this sample may be carry-over from other donors' samples.

This clonotype has ten or more counts. The V gene is TRBV7-3, the J gene TRBJ1-1; D is uncertain. Trimming left V 3 bases short and J 1 base short, with 6 bases between. Germline lookup yields CDR1 SGHTA and CDR2 FQGTGA. The CDR3 has 13 residues. The CDR3 region is CASSFYKNTEAFF. The CDR3 DNA sequence: TGTGCCAGCAGCTTTTACAAGAACACTGAAGCTTTCTTT. Complete variable domain (other parts from reference TRBV7-3 and TRBJ1-1): GAGVSQTPSNKVTEKGKYVELRCDPISGHTALYWYRQSLGQGPEFLIYFQGTGAADDSGLPNDRFFAVRPEGSVSTLKIQRTERGDSAVYLCASSFYKNTEAFFGQGTRLTVV.

There are many counts of this clonotype. This chain connects TRBV6-2 or TRBV6-3 to TRBJ2-7; TRBD1 or TRBD2 may be the D gene (5 bases each). The ends were cut back, 6 bases at V and 9 bases at J, with 15 bases in the middle. Germline values: CDR1 MNHEY, CDR2 SVGEGT. The CDR3 totals 12 residues. CDR3 sequence (DNA): TGTGCCAGCAGATCGGGACCCTCGAGGCAGTACTTC. As protein: CASRSGPSRQYF.

This chain joins TRBV2 and TRBJ2-5, with D hard to call. The V end lost 4 bases, the J end lost 0 bases, and 6 bases lay between the germline ends. CDR3 length: 13 residues. CDR1 and CDR2 (germline): SNHLY, FYNNEI. DNA for the CDR3: TGTGCCAGCAGTGGGGATTACCAAGAGACCCAGTACTTC. Translated, it gives CASSGDYQETQYF.

The CDR3 region has the DNA TGCAGCGTTGCCGATACAGGGTCGGATACGCAGTATTTT. Translated: CSVADTGSDTQYF. The V gene is TRBV29-1, the J gene TRBJ2-3, with D perhaps matching TRBD1 (6 bases). V was clipped by 4 bases and J by 6 bases, with 14 bases between them. This CDR3 comprises 13 residues. Germline V CDR1 and CDR2: SQVTM, ANQGSEA.

The V gene is TRBV5-8, the J gene TRBJ2-7; possibly TRBD1 for D (6 bases). Germline CDR1 and CDR2: SGHTS and YDEGEE. V was clipped by 4 bases and J by 2 bases, with 16 bases between them. The CDR3 covers 15 residues. Written as DNA, the CDR3 is TGTGCCAGCAGCCGACGCCAGGGGTTCCCCTACGAGCAGTACTTC. Protein product: CASSRRQGFPYEQYF. Filled out from reference TRBV5-8 and TRBJ2-7, the complete variable domain reads EAGVTQSPTHLIKTRGQQATLRCSPISGHTSVYWYQQALGLGLQFLLWYDEGEERNRGNFPPRFSGRQFPNYSSELNVNALELEDSALYLCASSRRQGFPYEQYFGPGTRLTVT.

This clonotype has at least ten counts. A much larger clonotype is one base distant, so this may be a read error. The chain has TRBV7-2 and TRBJ1-1; tentative D call: TRBD1 (5 bases). The CDR3 is 13 amino acids. V gave up 1 base and J gave up 3 bases, with 6 bases separating them. Germline values: CDR1 SGHTA, CDR2 FQGNSA. The DNA for the CDR3 is TGTGCCAGCAGCTTAGGACAGTACACTGAAGCTTTCTTT. This translates into CASSLGQYTEAFF.

This clonotype was seen at least ten times. This chain connects TRBV11-2 to TRBJ2-1; the match to TRBD2 covers 8 bases. In germline, CDR1 is SGHAT, CDR2 FQNNGV. V shed 2 bases and J 1 base; nucleotides not matched to a gene: 4. The CDR3 has 16 amino acids. The CDR3 reads CASSLIAGLSYNEQFF. CDR3 DNA: TGTGCCAGCAGCTTAATAGCGGGGTTATCCTACAATGAGCAGTTCTTC.

This chain connects TRBV27 to TRBJ1-6; the D gene is possibly TRBD1 (6 bases). The ends were cut back, 6 bases at V and 0 bases at J, with 18 bases in the middle. The CDR3 extends over 18 amino acids. Germline-derived CDR1 and CDR2 are MNHEY and SMNVEV (reference sequence). CDR3 DNA: TGTGCCAGCAGGCTAACAGGGTTATCAAGCTCCTATAATTCACCCCTCCACTTT. As protein: CASRLTGLSSSYNSPLHF.

This clonotype occurred many times. The rearrangement uses TRBV7-2 and TRBJ1-2; D possibly corresponds to TRBD1 (5 bases). The germline V and J ends were trimmed by 2 bases and 3 bases, with 10 bases remaining between them. Germline V gene lookup returns CDR1 SGHTA and CDR2 FQGNSA. This CDR3 spans 14 amino acids. CDR3 residues: CASSLQGGDYGYTF. Written as DNA, the CDR3 is TGTGCCAGCAGCTTACAGGGTGGGGACTATGGCTACACCTTC.

A note on this clonotype: The junction shows a germline mismatch at one end, possibly a read error. The chain recombines TRBV5-1 with TRBJ2-2, with a tentative D call TRBD2 (6 bases). The CDR3 is 17 residues long. Germline-derived CDR1 and CDR2 are SGHRS and YFSETQ. Here the CDR3 reads CASSALSSRSNTGGLFF. CDR3 DNA sequence: TGCGCCAGCAGCGCCCTGTCCAGTCGGAGCAACACCGGGGGGCTGTTTTTT.

This clonotype was detected many times. The J gene is TRBJ1-1, the V gene TRBV7-2, with unresolved D. The CDR3 consists of 13 residues. V lost 11 bases and J lost 0, with 13 bases in between. The germline V gene has CDR1 SGHTA and CDR2 FQGNSA. The CDR3 bases are TGTGCCTCAAGGACGACTATGAACACTGAAGCTTTCTTT. Its protein product is CASRTTMNTEAFF.

This clonotype has a count of ten or more. The chain couples TRBV6-1 to TRBJ1-1; no firm D call. The germline gives CDR1 MNHNS, CDR2 SASEGT. CDR3 length equals 14 residues. Trimming shortened V by 1 base and J by 1 base, and 7 bases separated the two germline ends. This CDR3 reads CASSEGPENTEAFF. CDR3 sequence (DNA): TGTGCCAGCAGTGAAGGGCCAGAGAACACTGAAGCTTTCTTT.

This chain connects TRBV5-1 to TRBJ1-1; D perhaps matches TRBD1 (5 bases). Germline assignment: CDR1 SGHRS and CDR2 YFSETQ. Trimming shortened V by 3 bases and J by 1 base, and 16 bases separated the two germline ends. This CDR3 is built from 16 residues. The CDR3 region is CASSSPRQGENTEAFF. The CDR3, as DNA: TGCGCCAGCAGCTCCCCCCGGCAGGGTGAGAACACTGAAGCTTTCTTT.

As to this clonotype: This sequence may be a read error, since a much larger clone differs from it by one base. The V and J genes are TRBV7-6 and TRBJ2-2; the match to TRBD2 covers 9 bases. Per germline, CDR1 SGHVS and CDR2 FNYEAQ. Trimming removed 3 bases from V and 0 bases from J; junction bases left unmatched: 11. The CDR3 is made up of 19 amino acids. For the CDR3, the DNA is TGTGCCAGCAGCTTGGCCGGGACTAGCAGGGGTCCGAACACCGGGGAGCTGTTTTTT. Protein product: CASSLAGTSRGPNTGELFF.

This clonotype was observed many times. This sequence joins TRBV7-2 and TRBJ2-3; D unclear. Germline CDR1 SGHTA, CDR2 FQGNSA. The CDR3 consists of 15 residues. V dropped 1 base and J dropped 1 base, with 9 bases sitting between them. The CDR3 region is CASSLGAGRTDTQYF. DNA of the CDR3: TGTGCCAGCAGCTTAGGGGCAGGACGCACAGATACGCAGTATTTT.

At least ten counts were recorded for this clonotype. This chain connects TRBV7-6 to TRBJ1-4, with 7 positions matching TRBD1. In germline, CDR1 is SGHVS, CDR2 FNYEAQ. The CDR3 extends over 13 amino acids. V lost 5 bases and J lost 8; bases outside the gene matches: 5. CDR3 sequence reads: CASSGTVGEKLFF. The CDR3 coding sequence is TGTGCCAGCAGCGGGACAGTGGGCGAAAAACTGTTTTTT.

This clonotype has ten or more counts. The V and J genes are TRBV7-8 and TRBJ2-1; possibly TRBD1 for D (6 bases). The CDR3 has 15 residues. V was clipped by 6 bases and J by 9 bases, with 21 bases between them. Germline CDR1 reads SGHVS; CDR2 reads FQNEAQ. As DNA, the CDR3 is TGTGCCAGCAGTCCAAACAGGGACCCCGAATCTGAGCAGTTCTTC. Its protein product is CASSPNRDPESEQFF.

This clonotype was recorded at least ten times. The genes are TRBV7-2 and TRBJ1-1; no definite D call. The V gene's germline CDR1 is SGHTA and CDR2 FQGNSA. The length of the CDR3 is 19 residues. Between the trimmed V and J ends, which lost 1 base and 0 bases, there was a span of 21 bases. The CDR3 reads CASSLEGRDFYPLNTEAFF. The CDR3 DNA follows: TGTGCCAGCAGCTTAGAAGGTAGAGATTTCTACCCATTGAACACTGAAGCTTTCTTT.